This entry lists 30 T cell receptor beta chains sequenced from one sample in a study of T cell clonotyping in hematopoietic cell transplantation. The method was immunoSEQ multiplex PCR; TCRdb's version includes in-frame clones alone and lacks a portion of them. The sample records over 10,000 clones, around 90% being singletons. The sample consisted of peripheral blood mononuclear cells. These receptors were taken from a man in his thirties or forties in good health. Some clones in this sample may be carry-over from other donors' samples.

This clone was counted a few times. CDR3 loop: CASSLTSNYGYTF. The CDR3 DNA reads TGTGCCAGCAGCCTCACATCTAACTATGGCTACACCTTC. The J gene is TRBJ1-2, the V gene TRBV5-4; D call uncertain. The germline gives CDR1 SGHNT, CDR2 YYREEE (reference sequence). V lost 4 bases to trimming and J lost 0 bases, with 7 bases between them. This CDR3 comprises 13 residues.

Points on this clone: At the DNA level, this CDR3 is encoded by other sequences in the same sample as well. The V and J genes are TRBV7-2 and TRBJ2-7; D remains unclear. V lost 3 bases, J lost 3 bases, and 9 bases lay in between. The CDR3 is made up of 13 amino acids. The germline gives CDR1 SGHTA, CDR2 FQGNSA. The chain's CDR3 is CASSLGRDYEQYF. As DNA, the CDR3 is TGTGCCAGCAGCTTGGGCCGAGACTACGAGCAGTACTTC.

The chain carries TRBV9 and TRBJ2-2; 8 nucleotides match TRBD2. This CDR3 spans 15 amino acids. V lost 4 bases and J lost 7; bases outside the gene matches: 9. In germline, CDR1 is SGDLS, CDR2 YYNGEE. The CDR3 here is CASSPAAGVSGELFF. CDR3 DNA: TGTGCCAGCAGCCCCGCAGCGGGGGTGAGCGGGGAGCTGTTTTTT. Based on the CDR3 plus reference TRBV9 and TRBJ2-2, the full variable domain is DSGVTQTPKHLITATGQRVTLRCSPRSGDLSVYWYQQSLDQGLQFLIQYYNGEERAKGNILERFSAQQFPDLHSELNLSSLELGDSALYFCASSPAAGVSGELFFGEGSRLTVL.

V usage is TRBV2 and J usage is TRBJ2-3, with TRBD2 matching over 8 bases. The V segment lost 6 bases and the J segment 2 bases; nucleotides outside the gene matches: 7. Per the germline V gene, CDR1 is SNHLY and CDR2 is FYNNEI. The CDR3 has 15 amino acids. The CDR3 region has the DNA TGTGCCAGCAGACAAACTAGCGGATACACAGATACGCAGTATTTT. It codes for CASRQTSGYTDTQYF.

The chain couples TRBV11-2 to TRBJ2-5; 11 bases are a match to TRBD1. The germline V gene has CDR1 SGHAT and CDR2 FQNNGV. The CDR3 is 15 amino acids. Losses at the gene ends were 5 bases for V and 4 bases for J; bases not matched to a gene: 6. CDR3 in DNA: TGTGCCAGCAGCCCGGACAGGGGGCTGGGAGAGACCCAGTACTTC. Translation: CASSPDRGLGETQYF. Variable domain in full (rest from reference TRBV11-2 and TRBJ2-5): EAGVAQSPRYKIIEKRQSVAFWCNPISGHATLYWYQQILGQGPKLLIQFQNNGVVDDSQLPKDRFSAERLKGVDSTLKIQPAKLEDSAVYLCASSPDRGLGETQYFGPGTRLLVL.

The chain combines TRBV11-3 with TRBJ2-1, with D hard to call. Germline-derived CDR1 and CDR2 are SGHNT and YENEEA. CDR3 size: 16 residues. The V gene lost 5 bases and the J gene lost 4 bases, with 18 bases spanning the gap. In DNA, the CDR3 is TGTGCCAGCAGCCTCGAGACCAGGCGACTTTACAATGAGCAGTTCTTC. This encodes CASSLETRRLYNEQFF.

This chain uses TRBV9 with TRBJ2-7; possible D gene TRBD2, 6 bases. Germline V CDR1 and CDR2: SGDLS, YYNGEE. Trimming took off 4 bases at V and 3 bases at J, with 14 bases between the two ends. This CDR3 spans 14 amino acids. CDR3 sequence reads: CASSQLGAGYEQYF. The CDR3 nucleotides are TGTGCCAGCAGCCAGCTAGGAGCGGGCTACGAGCAGTACTTC.

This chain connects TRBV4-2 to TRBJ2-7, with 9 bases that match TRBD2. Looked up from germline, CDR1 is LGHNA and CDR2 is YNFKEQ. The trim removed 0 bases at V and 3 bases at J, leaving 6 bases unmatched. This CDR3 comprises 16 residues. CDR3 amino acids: CASSQDPQRGDYEQYF. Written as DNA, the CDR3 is TGTGCCAGCAGCCAAGATCCCCAGCGGGGGGACTACGAGCAGTACTTC.

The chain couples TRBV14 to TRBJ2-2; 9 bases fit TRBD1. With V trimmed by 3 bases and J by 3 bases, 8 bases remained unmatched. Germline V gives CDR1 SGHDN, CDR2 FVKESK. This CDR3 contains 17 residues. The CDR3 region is CASSQGLDRGYTGELFF. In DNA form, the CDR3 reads TGTGCCAGCAGCCAGGGATTGGACAGGGGATACACCGGGGAGCTGTTTTTT.

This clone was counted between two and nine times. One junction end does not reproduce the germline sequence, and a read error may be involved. This CDR3 reads CASSQGGWVGKLNSPLHF. The CDR3 coding sequence is TGCGCCAGCAGCCAAGGGGGGTGGGTAGGGAAGCTTAATTCGCCCCTCCACTTT. The chain has TRBV4-1 and TRBJ1-6; maybe TRBD1 (5 bases). CDR1 and CDR2 from the germline V gene are MGHRA and YSYEKL. This CDR3 contains 18 residues.

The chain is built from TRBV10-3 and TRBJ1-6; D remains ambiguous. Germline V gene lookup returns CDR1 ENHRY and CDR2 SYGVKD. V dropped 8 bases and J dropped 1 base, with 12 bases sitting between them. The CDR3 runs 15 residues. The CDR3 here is CAIGSERSYNSPLHF. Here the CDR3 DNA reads TGTGCCATCGGGTCGGAGAGATCCTATAATTCACCCCTCCACTTT.

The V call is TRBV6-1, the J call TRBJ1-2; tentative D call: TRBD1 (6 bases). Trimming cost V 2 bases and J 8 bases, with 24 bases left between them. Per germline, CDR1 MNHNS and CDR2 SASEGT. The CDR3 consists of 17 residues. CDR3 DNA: TGTGCCAGCAGTGAATTTGCAGCGGCAGGGGTAAGGGAAGGCTACACCTTC. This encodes CASSEFAAAGVREGYTF.

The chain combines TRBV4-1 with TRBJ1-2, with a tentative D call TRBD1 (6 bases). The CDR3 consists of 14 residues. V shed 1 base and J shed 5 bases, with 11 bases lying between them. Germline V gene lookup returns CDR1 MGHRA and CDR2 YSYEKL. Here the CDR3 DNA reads TGCGCCAGCAGCCAAGCTATCGGACAGTATGGCTACACCTTC. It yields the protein CASSQAIGQYGYTF.

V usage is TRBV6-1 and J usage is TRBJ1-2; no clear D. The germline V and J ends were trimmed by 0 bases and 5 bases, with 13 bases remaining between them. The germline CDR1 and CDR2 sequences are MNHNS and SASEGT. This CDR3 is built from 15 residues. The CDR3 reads CASSEAAAGGYGYTF. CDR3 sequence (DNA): TGTGCCAGCAGTGAAGCGGCGGCCGGCGGGTATGGCTACACCTTC.

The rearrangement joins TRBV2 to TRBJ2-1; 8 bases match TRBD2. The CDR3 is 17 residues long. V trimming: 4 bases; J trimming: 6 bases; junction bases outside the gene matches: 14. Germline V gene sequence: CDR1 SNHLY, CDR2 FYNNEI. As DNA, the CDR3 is TGTGCCAGCAGTGGCCTAGCGGGCACTACCTACGGCAATGAGCAGTTCTTC. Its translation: CASSGLAGTTYGNEQFF.

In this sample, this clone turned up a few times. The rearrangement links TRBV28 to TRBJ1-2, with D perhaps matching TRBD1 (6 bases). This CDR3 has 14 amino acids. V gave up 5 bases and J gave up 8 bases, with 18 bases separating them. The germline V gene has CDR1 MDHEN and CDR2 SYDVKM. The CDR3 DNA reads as TGTGCCAGCAGTCTTCTTCAGGGGAATAGAGGCTACACCTTC. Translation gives CASSLLQGNRGYTF.

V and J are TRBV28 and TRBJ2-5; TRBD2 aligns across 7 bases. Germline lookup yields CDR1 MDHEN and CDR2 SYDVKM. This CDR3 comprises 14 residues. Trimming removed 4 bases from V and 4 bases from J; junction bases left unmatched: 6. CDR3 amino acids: CASSSPGGGETQYF. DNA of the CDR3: TGTGCCAGCAGTTCCCCGGGGGGAGGAGAGACCCAGTACTTC.

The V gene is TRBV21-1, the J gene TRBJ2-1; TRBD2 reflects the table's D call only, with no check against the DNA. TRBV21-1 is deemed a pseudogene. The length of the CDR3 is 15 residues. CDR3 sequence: CASSHASSSYNEQFF. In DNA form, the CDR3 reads TGTGCCAGCAGCCACGCTAGCAGCTCCTACAATGAGCAGTTCTTC.

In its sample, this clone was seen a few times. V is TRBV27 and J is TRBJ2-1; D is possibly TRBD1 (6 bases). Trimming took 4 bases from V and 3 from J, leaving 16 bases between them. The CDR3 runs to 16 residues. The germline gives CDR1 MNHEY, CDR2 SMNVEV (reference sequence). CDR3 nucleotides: TGTGCCAGCAGTTCGCGGACAGTTCCCCTCTACAATGAGCAGTTCTTC. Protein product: CASSSRTVPLYNEQFF.

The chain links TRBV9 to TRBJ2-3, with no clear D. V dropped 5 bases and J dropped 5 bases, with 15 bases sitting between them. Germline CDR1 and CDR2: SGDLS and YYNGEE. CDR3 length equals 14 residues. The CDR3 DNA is TGTGCCAGCAGTCTAGACATAGGTCGAGATACGCAGTATTTT. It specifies CASSLDIGRDTQYF.

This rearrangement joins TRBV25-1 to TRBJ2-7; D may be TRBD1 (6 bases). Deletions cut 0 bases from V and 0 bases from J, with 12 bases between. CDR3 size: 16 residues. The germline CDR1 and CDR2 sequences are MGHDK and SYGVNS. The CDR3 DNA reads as TGTGCCAGCAGTGAATACCCAGGGGTTGGCTCCTACGAGCAGTACTTC. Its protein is CASSEYPGVGSYEQYF.

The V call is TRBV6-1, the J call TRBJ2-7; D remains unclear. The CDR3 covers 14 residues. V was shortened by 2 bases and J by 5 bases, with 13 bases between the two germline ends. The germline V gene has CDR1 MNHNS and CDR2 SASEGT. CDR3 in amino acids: CASSERFGFNEQYF. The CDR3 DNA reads TGTGCCAGCAGTGAAAGATTCGGATTTAACGAGCAGTACTTC.

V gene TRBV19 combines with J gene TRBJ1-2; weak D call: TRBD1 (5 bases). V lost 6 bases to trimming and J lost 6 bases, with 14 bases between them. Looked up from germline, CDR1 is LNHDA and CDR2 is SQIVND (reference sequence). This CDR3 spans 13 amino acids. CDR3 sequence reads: CASSRVLYDGYTF. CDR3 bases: TGTGCCAGTAGCAGGGTATTGTATGATGGCTACACCTTC.

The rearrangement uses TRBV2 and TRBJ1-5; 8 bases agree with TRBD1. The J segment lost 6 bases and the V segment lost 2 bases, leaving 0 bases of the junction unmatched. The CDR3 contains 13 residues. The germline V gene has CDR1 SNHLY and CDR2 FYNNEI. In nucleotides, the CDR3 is TGTGCCAGCAGTGAACAGGGGGCTCAGCCCCAGCATTTT. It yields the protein CASSEQGAQPQHF. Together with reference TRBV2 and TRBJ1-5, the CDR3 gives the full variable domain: EPEVTQTPSHQVTQMGQEVILRCVPISNHLYFYWYRQILGQKVEFLVSFYNNEISEKSEIFDDQFSVERPDGSNFTLKIRSTKLEDSAMYFCASSEQGAQPQHFGDGTRLSIL.

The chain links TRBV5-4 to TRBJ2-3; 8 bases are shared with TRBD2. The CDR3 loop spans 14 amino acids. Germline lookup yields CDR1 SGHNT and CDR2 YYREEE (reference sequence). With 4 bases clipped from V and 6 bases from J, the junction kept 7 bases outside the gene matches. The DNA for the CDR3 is TGTGCCAGCAGCCCGCAGCGGGGGAGGGATACGCAGTATTTT. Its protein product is CASSPQRGRDTQYF.

The CDR3 nucleotides are TGTGCCATCAGTGAGCAAATAACGGGGCCGCTTAGTCCCCAGCATTTT. Translation: CAISEQITGPLSPQHF. This rearrangement joins TRBV10-3 to TRBJ1-5; perhaps TRBD1 as D (5 bases). CDR3 size: 16 residues. The germline V gene encodes CDR1 ENHRY and CDR2 SYGVKD. The ends were cut back, 2 bases at V and 10 bases at J, with 21 bases in the middle.

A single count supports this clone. The CDR3 DNA reads TGTGCCAGCAGCTCCGGGACACCTAACTATGGCTACACCTTC. Its translation is CASSSGTPNYGYTF. The gene calls are TRBV7-9 and TRBJ1-2, with a possible D match to TRBD1 (6 bases). Trimming took 4 bases from V and 0 from J, leaving 9 bases between them. CDR1 is SEHNR and CDR2 is FQNEAQ in the germline V gene (reference sequence). The CDR3 runs to 14 residues.

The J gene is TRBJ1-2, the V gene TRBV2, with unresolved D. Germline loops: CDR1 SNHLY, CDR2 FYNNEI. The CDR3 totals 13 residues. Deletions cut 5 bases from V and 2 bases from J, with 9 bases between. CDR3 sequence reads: CASSQTENYGYTF. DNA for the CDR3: TGTGCCAGCAGTCAGACGGAGAACTATGGCTACACCTTC.

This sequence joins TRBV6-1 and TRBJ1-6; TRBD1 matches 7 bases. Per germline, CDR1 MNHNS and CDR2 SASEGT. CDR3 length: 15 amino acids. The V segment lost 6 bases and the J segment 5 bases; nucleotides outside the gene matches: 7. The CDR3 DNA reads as TGTGCCAGCAGAGGGGGCGGGGGGAATAATTCACCCCTCCACTTT. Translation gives CASRGGGGNNSPLHF.

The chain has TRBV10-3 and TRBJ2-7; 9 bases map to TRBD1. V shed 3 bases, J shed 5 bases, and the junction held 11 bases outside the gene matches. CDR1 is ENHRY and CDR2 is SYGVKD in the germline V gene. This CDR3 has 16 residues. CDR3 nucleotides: TGTGCCATCAGTGATCGACCCGGGACAGGGCGACACGAGCAGTACTTC. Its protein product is CAISDRPGTGRHEQYF.